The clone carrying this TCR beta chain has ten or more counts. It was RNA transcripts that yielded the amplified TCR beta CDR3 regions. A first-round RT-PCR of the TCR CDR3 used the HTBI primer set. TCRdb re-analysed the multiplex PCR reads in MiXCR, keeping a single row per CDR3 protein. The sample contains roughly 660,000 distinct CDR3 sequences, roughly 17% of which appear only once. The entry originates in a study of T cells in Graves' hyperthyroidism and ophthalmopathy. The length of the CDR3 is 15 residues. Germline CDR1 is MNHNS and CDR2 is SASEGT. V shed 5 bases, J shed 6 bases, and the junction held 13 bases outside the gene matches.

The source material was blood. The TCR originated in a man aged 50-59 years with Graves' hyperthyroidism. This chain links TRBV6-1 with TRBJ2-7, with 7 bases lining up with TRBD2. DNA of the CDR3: TGTGCCAGCAGTCCTCAACGATTATCTAGCGGCGAGCAGTACTTC. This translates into CASSPQRLSSGEQYF.